This T cell receptor (beta chain) was sequenced during a study of Ad26.COV2.S vaccination and SARS-CoV-2 variants. Study context: This donor came from the COV1001 trial of Ad26.COV2.S.

The CDR3 has 12 amino acids. Trimming took 3 bases from V and 2 from J, leaving 3 bases between them. The germline CDR1 and CDR2 sequences are LNHDA and SQIVND (reference sequence). Treatment specified: approximately 18 received Ad26.COV2.S at low or high dose, single or two shots; about 5 received placebo; per-sample allocation not given. Specimens were obtained on day 63 following the first vaccine or placebo injection. Recruitment in Boston yielded a donor of adult age, 18-55 years. An Ad26 vector carrying the Wuhan-strain SARS-CoV-2 spike served as the vaccine. This clone occurred once. The identical CDR3 is also encoded by other nucleotide sequences in the sample. Only in-frame clones appear in the TCRdb table, and some are missing; sequencing was by immunoSEQ multiplex PCR. This sample yields about 420,000 clones, of which roughly 90% are seen a single time; about 3.5% belongs to the top ten.

The sequencing used peripheral blood, collected in a trial of Ad26.COV2.S vaccine versus placebo. V gene TRBV19 combines with J gene TRBJ2-3; D gene uncertain. This TCR came from a person between 18 and 60 years old who received the Ad26.COV2.S COVID-19 vaccine or a placebo. CDR3 sequence: CASSISTDTQYF. CDR3 DNA sequence: TGTGCCAGTAGTATCTCCACAGATACGCAGTATTTT.